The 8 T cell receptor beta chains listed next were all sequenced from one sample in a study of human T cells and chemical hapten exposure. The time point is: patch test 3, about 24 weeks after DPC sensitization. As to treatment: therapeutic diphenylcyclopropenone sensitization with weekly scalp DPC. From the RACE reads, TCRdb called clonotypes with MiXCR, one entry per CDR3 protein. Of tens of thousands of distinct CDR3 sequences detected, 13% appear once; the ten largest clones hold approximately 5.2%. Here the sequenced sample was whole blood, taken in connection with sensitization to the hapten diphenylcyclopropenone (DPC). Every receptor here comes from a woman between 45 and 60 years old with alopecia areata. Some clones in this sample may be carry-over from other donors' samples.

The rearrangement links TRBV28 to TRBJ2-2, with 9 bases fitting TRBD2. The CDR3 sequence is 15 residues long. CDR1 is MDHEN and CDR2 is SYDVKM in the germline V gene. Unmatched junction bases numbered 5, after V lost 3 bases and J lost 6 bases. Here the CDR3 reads CASSFSLAGSGELFF. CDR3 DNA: TGTGCCAGCAGTTTTTCTCTAGCGGGATCCGGGGAGCTGTTTTTT.

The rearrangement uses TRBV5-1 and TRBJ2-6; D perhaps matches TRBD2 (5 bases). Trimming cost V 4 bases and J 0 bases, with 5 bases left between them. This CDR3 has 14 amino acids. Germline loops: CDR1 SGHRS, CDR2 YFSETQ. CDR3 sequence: CASSGSSGANVLTF. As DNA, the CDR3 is TGCGCCAGCAGCGGGAGCTCTGGGGCCAACGTCCTGACTTTC.

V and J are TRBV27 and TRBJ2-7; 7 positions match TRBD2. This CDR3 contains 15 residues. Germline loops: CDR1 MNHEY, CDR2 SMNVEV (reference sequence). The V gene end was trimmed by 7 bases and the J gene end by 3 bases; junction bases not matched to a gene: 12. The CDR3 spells CASTGGSGSIYEQYF. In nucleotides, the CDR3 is TGTGCCAGCACCGGGGGGTCAGGGAGTATCTACGAGCAGTACTTC.

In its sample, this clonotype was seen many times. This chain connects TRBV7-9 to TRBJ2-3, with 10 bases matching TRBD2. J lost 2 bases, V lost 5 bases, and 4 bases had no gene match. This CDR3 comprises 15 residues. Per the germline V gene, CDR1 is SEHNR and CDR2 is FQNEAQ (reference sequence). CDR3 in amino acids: CASSTTSGNTDTQYF. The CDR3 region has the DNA TGTGCCAGCAGCACAACTAGCGGGAACACAGATACGCAGTATTTT.

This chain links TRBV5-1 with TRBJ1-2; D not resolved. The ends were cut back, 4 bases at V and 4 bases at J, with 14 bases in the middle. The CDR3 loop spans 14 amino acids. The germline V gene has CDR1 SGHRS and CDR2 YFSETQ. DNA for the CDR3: TGCGCCAGCAGCCCCGGACCGTCCCTCTATGGCTACACCTTC. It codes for CASSPGPSLYGYTF.

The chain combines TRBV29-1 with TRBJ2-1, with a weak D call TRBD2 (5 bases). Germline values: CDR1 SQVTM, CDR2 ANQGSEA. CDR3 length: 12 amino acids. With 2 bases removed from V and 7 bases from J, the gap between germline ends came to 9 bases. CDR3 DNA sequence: TGCAGCGTTGAACTTGGACTTAATGAGCAGTTCTTC. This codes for CSVELGLNEQFF.

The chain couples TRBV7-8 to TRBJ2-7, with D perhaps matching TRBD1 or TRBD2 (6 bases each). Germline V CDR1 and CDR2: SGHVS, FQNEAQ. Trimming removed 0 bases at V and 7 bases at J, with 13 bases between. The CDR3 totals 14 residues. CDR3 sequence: CASSLARGEREQYF. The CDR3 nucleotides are TGTGCCAGCAGCTTAGCGAGGGGGGAGAGGGAGCAGTACTTC.

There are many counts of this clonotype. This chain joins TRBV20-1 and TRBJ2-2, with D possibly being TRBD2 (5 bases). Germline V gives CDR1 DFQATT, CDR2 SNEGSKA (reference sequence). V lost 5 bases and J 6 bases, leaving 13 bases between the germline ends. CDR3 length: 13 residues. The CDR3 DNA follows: TGCAGTGCTGGGAAGACGGGATCCGGGGAGCTGTTTTTT. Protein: CSAGKTGSGELFF.